One and the same sample provided the 11 T cell receptor beta chains below, sequenced in a study of beta chain features in type 1 diabetes. Antigens for these TCRs are unknown. The study, taken as a whole, reports: Across all four CD4+ subsets, people with type 1 diabetes showed modestly shorter TCRB CDR3s.

Of the isolated RNA, all was reverse transcribed, and so the sequenced material was expressed TCRB transcripts. Repertoires were generated with immunoSEQ multiplex PCR, while TCRdb's copy carries only in-frame clones and drops some. The sample includes hundreds of thousands of clones, more than 12% of them seen just once. The sequencing input was naive CD4+ T cells from blood. The receptors here all came from a man younger than 35 with type 1 diabetes.

This clone was observed a handful of times. This chain connects TRBV25-1 to TRBJ1-1, with TRBD1 as a possible D gene (6 bases). Germline V lookup: CDR1 MGHDK, CDR2 SYGVNS. V lost 1 base to trimming and J lost 3 bases, with 15 bases between them. The CDR3 length is 16 residues. The CDR3 coding sequence is TGTGCCAGCAGTGAATTAGTAGGCCAGGGGTACACTGAAGCTTTCTTT. This codes for CASSELVGQGYTEAFF.

This clone has just a few counts. V is TRBV7-2 and J is TRBJ2-1; D is undetermined. Germline CDR1 SGHTA, CDR2 FQGNSA. V was clipped by 1 base and J by 5 bases, with 12 bases between them. The CDR3 sequence is 15 residues long. This CDR3 is CASSLVSQMNNEQFF. In nucleotides, the CDR3 is TGTGCCAGCAGCTTAGTTAGCCAAATGAACAATGAGCAGTTCTTC.

The chain employs TRBV4-3 and TRBJ1-2; D call uncertain. The CDR3 runs 13 residues. Trimming pared 0 bases from V and 8 bases from J, leaving 10 bases between. Looked up from germline, CDR1 is LGHNA and CDR2 is YSLEER. This CDR3 is CASSQDRGTGYTF. The CDR3 DNA sequence: TGCGCCAGCAGCCAAGATCGGGGAACCGGCTACACCTTC.

V usage is TRBV18 and J usage is TRBJ2-3; 10 bases are shared with TRBD2. Looked up from germline, CDR1 is KGHSH and CDR2 is LQKENI. The CDR3 covers 17 residues. V shed 6 bases, J shed 6 bases, and the junction held 15 bases outside the gene matches. In nucleotides, the CDR3 is TGTGCCAGCTCCCCCAAGGCTAGCGGGGGTAGGTCTGATACGCAGTATTTT. It translates to CASSPKASGGRSDTQYF. The whole variable domain, filled in from reference TRBV18 and TRBJ2-3, reads NAGVMQNPRHLVRRRGQEARLRCSPMKGHSHVYWYRQLPEEGLKFMVYLQKENIIDESGMPKERFSAEFPKEGPSILRIQQVVRGDSAAYFCASSPKASGGRSDTQYFGPGTRLTVL.

V gene TRBV19 combines with J gene TRBJ2-5; unclear D gene. Germline V gene sequence: CDR1 LNHDA, CDR2 SQIVND (reference sequence). The V end was cut by 3 bases, the J end by 5 bases, with 13 bases between. This CDR3 is built from 14 residues. The CDR3, as DNA: TGTGCCAGTAGTATTTCTGTACGGTCTGAGACCCAGTACTTC. This translates into CASSISVRSETQYF.

The rearrangement joins TRBV28 to TRBJ2-7, with TRBD2 as a possible D gene (6 bases). The CDR3 is 12 amino acids. Trimming pared 2 bases from V and 6 bases from J, leaving 8 bases between. CDR1 is MDHEN, CDR2 SYDVKM, per germline. The CDR3 protein is CASSLQGLEQYF. In nucleotides, the CDR3 is TGTGCCAGCAGTTTACAGGGACTCGAGCAGTACTTC. The whole variable domain, filled in from reference TRBV28 and TRBJ2-7, reads DVKVTQSSRYLVKRTGEKVFLECVQDMDHENMFWYRQDPGLGLRLIYFSYDVKMKEKGDIPEGYSVSREKKERFSLILESASTNQTSMYLCASSLQGLEQYFGPGTRLTVT.

The table lists this clone with a few counts. The rearrangement uses TRBV10-3 and TRBJ2-1; 7 bases agree with TRBD2. Germline trimming cut 1 base from V and 5 bases from J; bases unmatched to any gene: 8. CDR3 size: 16 residues. Germline assignment: CDR1 ENHRY and CDR2 SYGVKD. The CDR3 region has the DNA TGTGCCATCAGTGAGTGGAACGGGAGGAATAACAATGAGCAGTTCTTC. It yields the protein CAISEWNGRNNNEQFF.

The chain has TRBV7-2 and TRBJ2-7; 10 bases fit TRBD2. After removal of 5 bases from V and 2 bases from J, the junction contained 3 bases not matched to a gene. This CDR3 comprises 14 residues. CDR1 and CDR2 from the germline V gene are SGHTA and FQGNSA. As DNA, the CDR3 is TGTGCCAGCAGCAAGCGGGGGGGAACCTACGAGCAGTACTTC. Amino acid sequence: CASSKRGGTYEQYF.

This clone was observed a few times. The V and J genes are TRBV7-9 and TRBJ2-6; D uncertain. The germline V gene has CDR1 SEHNR and CDR2 FQNEAQ (reference sequence). The CDR3 loop spans 13 amino acids. The V gene lost 3 bases and the J gene lost 8 bases, with 8 bases spanning the gap. CDR3 bases: TGTGCCAGCAGCTTTCCGGGTTCCAACGTCCTGACTTTC. As protein: CASSFPGSNVLTF.

This sequence joins TRBV6-5 and TRBJ1-1; maybe TRBD1 (5 bases). Germline V gene lookup returns CDR1 MNHEY and CDR2 SVGAGI. The CDR3 covers 16 residues. Trimming removed 3 bases from V and 0 bases from J, with 14 bases in between. The CDR3 is CASSYESGTLNTEAFF. The CDR3 DNA reads as TGTGCCAGCAGTTATGAGTCCGGGACTCTGAACACTGAAGCTTTCTTT.

The chain links TRBV6-5 to TRBJ2-4; a weak D match, TRBD2 (6 bases). Trimming pared 0 bases from V and 10 bases from J, leaving 13 bases between. Germline-derived CDR1 and CDR2 are MNHEY and SVGAGI. The CDR3 has 14 residues. CDR3 nucleotide sequence: TGTGCCAGCAGTTACTCGAGGAGGGCGCGAATTCAGTACTTC. Translation gives CASSYSRRARIQYF.